The next 30 T cell receptor beta chains were all read from a single sample in a study of blood T cell repertoires in COVID-19. Some clones are missing from TCRdb's copy, which holds only in-frame ones; the method was immunoSEQ multiplex PCR. The sample lists around 300,000 clones; 88% were seen once. Material for sequencing was PBMCs or T cells enriched from blood (not recorded which). Receptor source: a woman in her 50s who had recovered from COVID-19.

The rearrangement uses TRBV30 and TRBJ2-7; a possible D gene is TRBD2 (5 bases). CDR3 length equals 14 residues. The V gene lost 4 bases and the J gene lost 7 bases, with 20 bases spanning the gap. The V gene's germline CDR1 is GTSNPN and CDR2 SVGIG (reference sequence). For the CDR3, the DNA is TGTGCCTGGAAAAAAGTAGCGTTCTTGGGAGAGCAGTACTTC. Amino acids: CAWKKVAFLGEQYF.

This sequence joins TRBV7-8 and TRBJ2-1; D is possibly TRBD1 (5 bases). Germline CDR1 and CDR2: SGHVS and FQNEAQ. CDR3 length: 16 residues. V lost 5 bases and J lost 9, with 23 bases in between. The CDR3 loop is CASSPTLAGRGVEQFF. The CDR3 bases are TGTGCCAGCAGCCCTACCCTGGCAGGGCGTGGAGTTGAGCAGTTCTTC.

The gene calls are TRBV7-9 and TRBJ1-2, with TRBD1 matching over 7 bases. CDR3 length: 15 amino acids. Trimming at V came to 5 bases and at J to 7 bases, leaving 13 bases not matched to a gene. The germline V gene has CDR1 SEHNR and CDR2 FQNEAQ (reference sequence). The CDR3 sequence: CASSDGQAVTFGYTF. CDR3 nucleotides: TGTGCCAGCAGCGACGGACAGGCGGTAACGTTTGGCTACACCTTC. Using reference TRBV7-9 and TRBJ1-2 for the parts outside the CDR3, the full variable domain is DTGVSQNPRHKITKRGQNVTFRCDPISEHNRLYWYRQTLGQGPEFLTYFQNEAQLEKSRLLSDRFSAERPKGSFSTLEIQRTEQGDSAMYLCASSDGQAVTFGYTFGSGTRLTVV.

The V and J genes are TRBV28 and TRBJ1-1, with 9 positions matching TRBD1. V trimming: 5 bases; J trimming: 0 bases; junction bases outside the gene matches: 10. Germline V gene lookup returns CDR1 MDHEN and CDR2 SYDVKM. CDR3 length: 17 amino acids. In nucleotides, the CDR3 is TGTGCCAGCAGTCTTCGACAGGGGGACCCCCTGAACACTGAAGCTTTCTTT. The encoded protein is CASSLRQGDPLNTEAFF.

This chain uses TRBV11-2 with TRBJ1-4; TRBD1 matches at 7 bases. With 1 base clipped from V and 5 bases from J, the junction kept 4 bases outside the gene matches. The CDR3 consists of 15 residues. Germline CDR1 is SGHAT and CDR2 is FQNNGV. The CDR3 loop reads CASSLGLGQNEKLFF. Written as DNA, the CDR3 is TGTGCCAGCAGCTTAGGCCTGGGACAGAATGAAAAACTGTTTTTT.

The gene calls are TRBV27 and TRBJ1-5; a weak D match, TRBD1 (5 bases). V was cut by 2 bases and J by 7 bases, with 6 bases left in between. Germline V gene sequence: CDR1 MNHEY, CDR2 SMNVEV (reference sequence). The CDR3 has 12 amino acids. The DNA of the CDR3 is TGTGCCAGCAGTTTAAAGGGGCAGCCCCAGCATTTT. Its protein product is CASSLKGQPQHF.

This clone has just one count. The V call is TRBV12-3 or TRBV12-4, the J call TRBJ1-1; D call uncertain. The ends were cut back, 4 bases at V and 1 base at J, with 7 bases in the middle. The CDR3 length is 13 residues. The CDR3 is CASSYSENTEAFF. In DNA, the CDR3 is TGTGCCAGCAGTTACTCCGAGAACACTGAAGCTTTCTTT.

The V and J genes are TRBV5-1 and TRBJ2-2; D not resolved. V was trimmed by 4 bases and J by 6 bases, leaving 10 bases between them. Germline V gene lookup returns CDR1 SGHRS and CDR2 YFSETQ. The CDR3 runs to 13 residues. CDR3 bases: TGCGCCAGCAGCCCCCGTGGGCCCGGGGAGCTGTTTTTT. Translated, it gives CASSPRGPGELFF. Full variable domain (missing parts from reference TRBV5-1 and TRBJ2-2): KAGVTQTPRYLIKTRGQQVTLSCSPISGHRSVSWYQQTPGQGLQFLFEYFSETQRNKGNFPGRFSGRQFSNSRSEMNVSTLELGDSALYLCASSPRGPGELFFGEGSRLTVL.

The rearrangement uses TRBV10-2 and TRBJ1-4; TRBD1 agrees at 10 bases. The junction had 13 bases not matched to a gene; V was cut back by 8 bases and J by 7 bases. CDR1 and CDR2 (germline): WSHSY, SAAADI. The CDR3 consists of 16 residues. Here the CDR3 DNA reads TGCGCCAGCGTACCGGGACAGGGGTTAGGTATTGAAAAACTGTTTTTT. This encodes CASVPGQGLGIEKLFF.

This clone was counted a few times. The chain couples TRBV5-6 to TRBJ1-3; 8 bases are shared with TRBD1. Germline V gene lookup returns CDR1 SGHDT and CDR2 YYEEEE. V lost 3 bases and J lost 0; bases outside the gene matches: 5. This CDR3 contains 16 residues. In DNA, the CDR3 is TGTGCCAGCAGCTCCGGGACAGGAGACTCTGGAAACACCATATATTTT. Encoded protein: CASSSGTGDSGNTIYF.

This clone was seen a single time. This sequence joins TRBV30 and TRBJ2-7; maybe TRBD1 (6 bases). Germline assignment: CDR1 GTSNPN and CDR2 SVGIG (reference sequence). Deletions cut 3 bases from V and 5 bases from J, with 11 bases between. This CDR3 contains 12 residues. CDR3 coding DNA: TGTGCCTGGAGCCCCAGGGGTGACGAGCAGTACTTC. Translating gives CAWSPRGDEQYF. The whole variable domain, remainder taken from reference TRBV30 and TRBJ2-7, is SQTIHQWPATLVQPVGSPLSLECTVEGTSNPNLYWYRQAAGRGLQLLFYSVGIGQISSEVPQNLSASRPQDRQFILSSKKLLLSDSGFYLCAWSPRGDEQYFGPGTRLTVT.

This clone has only one observation. The chain carries TRBV11-1 and TRBJ2-2; TRBD2 matches at 12 bases. The V gene's germline CDR1 is SGHAT and CDR2 FQDESV (reference sequence). The CDR3 spans 15 residues. Trimming took 1 base from V and 10 from J; bases not matched to a gene: 4. The chain's CDR3 is CASSLGLAGVAELFF. The CDR3 DNA reads TGTGCCAGCAGCTTAGGACTAGCGGGAGTTGCGGAGCTGTTTTTT.

V and J are TRBV29-1 and TRBJ1-5, with TRBD1 matching 7 bases. The CDR3 length is 13 residues. Germline loops: CDR1 SQVTM, CDR2 ANQGSEA. V shed 7 bases and J 7 bases; nucleotides not matched to a gene: 10. CDR3 sequence (DNA): TGCAGCGCCCGACAGGGTATGGGGCAGCCCCAGCATTTT. This codes for CSARQGMGQPQHF.

The genes are TRBV6-2 or TRBV6-3 and TRBJ2-1; 10 bases are a match to TRBD1. CDR1 and CDR2 from the germline V gene are MNHEY and SVGEGT. J was trimmed by 7 bases and V by 2 bases; bases with no gene match: 5. The CDR3 consists of 15 residues. The CDR3 reads CASSYPGQGGNEQFF. DNA for the CDR3: TGTGCCAGCAGTTACCCCGGACAGGGGGGGAATGAGCAGTTCTTC.

The chain has TRBV30 and TRBJ1-3; TRBD1 might be the D (6 bases). This CDR3 is 16 amino acids long. Germline lookup yields CDR1 GTSNPN and CDR2 SVGIG (reference sequence). Trimming removed 0 bases from V and 0 bases from J, with 12 bases in between. The DNA of the CDR3 is TGTGCCTGGAGTGTAGTGGGGACATTCTCTGGAAACACCATATATTTT. This encodes CAWSVVGTFSGNTIYF.

The chain joins TRBV11-3 to TRBJ2-1; 10 bases are a match to TRBD2. This CDR3 is 15 amino acids long. V trimming: 1 base; J trimming: 6 bases; junction bases outside the gene matches: 3. Germline CDR1 and CDR2: SGHNT and YENEEA. The CDR3 reads CASSLGGTSANEQFF. The CDR3 region has the DNA TGTGCCAGCAGCTTAGGTGGGACTAGCGCCAATGAGCAGTTCTTC. Looking up the rest from reference TRBV11-3 and TRBJ2-1 gives the full variable domain: EAGVVQSPRYKIIEKKQPVAFWCNPISGHNTLYWYLQNLGQGPELLIRYENEEAVDDSQLPKDRFSAERLKGVDSTLKIQPAELGDSAVYLCASSLGGTSANEQFFGPGTRLTVL.

V and J are TRBV19 and TRBJ2-1, with unresolved D. V lost 5 bases and J 5 bases, leaving 16 bases between the germline ends. The CDR3 consists of 15 residues. CDR1 is LNHDA and CDR2 is SQIVND in the germline V gene (reference sequence). The CDR3 loop is CASSSQPQTHNEQFF. In DNA, the CDR3 is TGTGCCAGTAGTTCTCAGCCACAGACACACAATGAGCAGTTCTTC.

The genes are TRBV6-5 and TRBJ1-3; tentatively, D is TRBD1 (6 bases). This CDR3 contains 15 residues. Germline CDR1 MNHEY, CDR2 SVGAGI. Between the trimmed V and J ends, which lost 6 bases and 4 bases, there was a span of 16 bases. CDR3 protein: CASRMNWDNGNTIYF. CDR3 coding DNA: TGTGCCAGCAGGATGAACTGGGACAACGGAAACACCATATATTTT.

This chain uses TRBV28 with TRBJ1-5, with D tentatively TRBD1 (5 bases). The V gene's germline CDR1 is MDHEN and CDR2 SYDVKM. The CDR3 loop spans 16 amino acids. V lost 5 bases to trimming and J lost 1 base, with 15 bases between them. For the CDR3, the DNA is TGTGCCAGCAGTAATCAGGGAGGCTCAAGCAATCAGCCCCAGCATTTT. This sequence encodes CASSNQGGSSNQPQHF.

The chain joins TRBV2 to TRBJ2-7; D is ambiguous. This CDR3 spans 12 amino acids. CDR1 SNHLY and CDR2 FYNNEI come from the germline V gene. V was cut by 7 bases and J by 0 bases, with 7 bases left in between. The CDR3 bases are TGTGCCAGCAACAGTTTCTCCTACGAGCAGTACTTC. Amino acid sequence: CASNSFSYEQYF.

The rearrangement links TRBV7-9 to TRBJ2-3; 15 nucleotides agree with TRBD2. V dropped 4 bases and J dropped 6; count of bases not matched to a gene: 5. The CDR3 covers 16 residues. Germline loops: CDR1 SEHNR, CDR2 FQNEAQ (reference sequence). The DNA for the CDR3 is TGTGCCAGCAGCTATGGACTAGCGGGAGGGGCGGATACGCAGTATTTT. It codes for CASSYGLAGGADTQYF.

The chain recombines TRBV6-2 or TRBV6-3 with TRBJ1-1; no reliable D call. This CDR3 is 15 amino acids long. Trimming took off 0 bases at V and 0 bases at J, with 8 bases between the two ends. The germline V gene encodes CDR1 MNHEY and CDR2 SVGEGT. The DNA of the CDR3 is TGTGCCAGCAGTTACTCGGGCTCTTTGAACACTGAAGCTTTCTTT. This translates into CASSYSGSLNTEAFF.

V gene TRBV5-5 combines with J gene TRBJ1-4; D gene ambiguous. The V end lost 4 bases, the J end lost 8 bases, and 18 bases lay between the germline ends. The germline gives CDR1 SGHKS, CDR2 YYEKEE (reference sequence). The CDR3 has 15 residues. CDR3 protein: CASSALAGSWEKLFF. CDR3 coding DNA: TGTGCCAGCAGCGCTCTTGCTGGCTCCTGGGAAAAACTGTTTTTT.

The count of this clone is one. The chain uses TRBV12-2 and TRBJ2-3; the table names TRBD2, a call not compared with the DNA. TRBV12-2 constitutes a pseudogene. The CDR3 loop spans 20 amino acids. This CDR3 reads CASRLHSLASDRGGADTQYF. Written as DNA, the CDR3 is TGTGCAAGTCGCTTACATTCACTAGCGTCGGATCGCGGAGGAGCAGATACGCAGTATTTT.

The chain uses TRBV11-2 and TRBJ2-5; 8 positions agree with TRBD1. V trimming: 3 bases; J trimming: 5 bases; junction bases outside the gene matches: 5. CDR3 length: 14 residues. Germline V lookup: CDR1 SGHAT, CDR2 FQNNGV. DNA of the CDR3: TGTGCCAGCAGCTTCCTCACAGGGGGGGAGACCCAGTACTTC. Residues: CASSFLTGGETQYF.

The chain is built from TRBV24-1 and TRBJ2-2; TRBD2 agrees at 7 bases. Germline V gene sequence: CDR1 KGHDR, CDR2 SFDVKD. After removal of 3 bases from V and 2 bases from J, the junction contained 8 bases not matched to a gene. This CDR3 is 17 amino acids long. The chain's CDR3 is CATSDHQTSPNTGELFF. CDR3 nucleotide sequence: TGTGCCACCAGTGATCATCAGACTAGCCCTAACACCGGGGAGCTGTTTTTT.

The CDR3 bases are TGTGCCAGCAGAGCCGGGACTAGCGGAAACACCGGGGAGCTGTTTTTT. Its protein is CASRAGTSGNTGELFF. J is TRBJ2-2 and V is TRBV28; 11 bases map to TRBD2. V lost 6 bases, J lost 2 bases, and 5 bases stayed unmatched. Per the germline V gene, CDR1 is MDHEN and CDR2 is SYDVKM. The CDR3 has 16 amino acids.

V gene TRBV3-1 (or the pseudogene TRBV3-2) combines with J gene TRBJ2-1, with D possibly TRBD2 on 6 matching bases. The CDR3 contains 13 residues. Germline V gene sequence: CDR1 LGHDT, CDR2 YNNKEL (reference sequence). Trimming shortened V by 6 bases and J by 8 bases, and 14 bases separated the two germline ends. This CDR3 reads CASRPNWGDEQFF. The CDR3 DNA is TGTGCCAGCAGGCCTAATTGGGGGGATGAGCAGTTCTTC.

The rearrangement links TRBV5-5 to TRBJ1-4, with 8 bases fitting TRBD1. CDR1 and CDR2 from the germline V gene are SGHKS and YYEKEE (reference sequence). The CDR3 has 15 amino acids. V shed 5 bases, J shed 0 bases, and the junction held 3 bases outside the gene matches. In nucleotides, the CDR3 is TGTGCCAGCAGTAAGACAGGGGCAACTAATGAAAAACTGTTTTTT. Translating gives CASSKTGATNEKLFF.

This clone has just one count. V gene TRBV2 combines with J gene TRBJ1-2; no clear D gene. Trimming left V 7 bases short and J 6 bases short, with 9 bases between. This CDR3 comprises 11 residues. Germline V gene data show CDR1 as SNHLY and CDR2 as FYNNEI. CDR3 in DNA: TGTGCCAGCATCCGGGTTCATGGCTACACCTTC. The encoded protein is CASIRVHGYTF.